Below, 25 T cell receptor beta chains from the same sample are listed, as sequenced in a study of cytomegalovirus exposure and HLA in healthy donors. The PCR ran on 60 Vbeta and 13 Jbeta primers. Clones were read by immunoSEQ multiplex PCR, and TCRdb kept only the in-frame ones, dropping some. The data contain 150,000 to 200,000 clones, 60% to 80% of them seen just once; the ten biggest clones take up 0.98%. The sample was PBMCs. These receptors were collected from a woman in her fifties or sixties in good health and CMV-seropositive.

V and J are TRBV5-1 and TRBJ2-5; perhaps TRBD2 as D (6 bases). Germline values: CDR1 SGHRS, CDR2 YFSETQ. The CDR3 contains 14 residues. V was clipped by 2 bases and J by 0 bases, with 8 bases between them. The CDR3 nucleotides are TGCGCCAGCAGCTTAGGAGGGGACCAAGAGACCCAGTACTTC. Its protein is CASSLGGDQETQYF.

This chain links TRBV18 with TRBJ1-1; D is unresolved. V lost 6 bases and J lost 10, with 21 bases in between. The CDR3 is 14 amino acids. Per the germline V gene, CDR1 is KGHSH and CDR2 is LQKENI. The CDR3 region has the DNA TGTGCCAGCTCTCCGGAGTGGCTAACGGGAGTAGCTTTCTTT. Protein: CASSPEWLTGVAFF.

The rearrangement links TRBV2 to TRBJ1-1; D might be TRBD1 (6 bases). Germline CDR1 and CDR2: SNHLY and FYNNEI. Trimming took 6 bases from V and 2 from J, leaving 16 bases between them. There are 15 residues in the CDR3. The CDR3 loop reads CASSQGLTYNTEAFF. Written as DNA, the CDR3 is TGTGCCAGCAGCCAGGGGCTCACCTATAACACTGAAGCTTTCTTT. The whole variable domain, remainder taken from reference TRBV2 and TRBJ1-1, is EPEVTQTPSHQVTQMGQEVILRCVPISNHLYFYWYRQILGQKVEFLVSFYNNEISEKSEIFDDQFSVERPDGSNFTLKIRSTKLEDSAMYFCASSQGLTYNTEAFFGQGTRLTVV.

The V call is TRBV30, the J call TRBJ2-3, with 8 nucleotides matching TRBD1. Germline trimming cut 2 bases from V and 6 bases from J; bases unmatched to any gene: 16. The CDR3 loop spans 17 amino acids. The germline V gene has CDR1 GTSNPN and CDR2 SVGIG (reference sequence). The CDR3 bases are TGTGCCTGGAGTCCTTTACTTCGGACAGGGTTGAGGGATACGCAGTATTTT. This sequence encodes CAWSPLLRTGLRDTQYF. Full variable domain (rest looked up from reference TRBV30 and TRBJ2-3): SQTIHQWPATLVQPVGSPLSLECTVEGTSNPNLYWYRQAAGRGLQLLFYSVGIGQISSEVPQNLSASRPQDRQFILSSKKLLLSDSGFYLCAWSPLLRTGLRDTQYFGPGTRLTVL.

This chain uses TRBV28 with TRBJ1-5, with 7 bases lining up with TRBD1. CDR3 length: 16 amino acids. Germline V gene lookup returns CDR1 MDHEN and CDR2 SYDVKM. With 2 bases clipped from V and 4 bases from J, the junction kept 8 bases outside the gene matches. This CDR3 is CASSLDRGQSNQPQHF. In nucleotides, the CDR3 is TGTGCCAGCAGTTTAGATCGGGGACAGTCTAATCAGCCCCAGCATTTT. Together with reference TRBV28 and TRBJ1-5, the CDR3 gives the full variable domain: DVKVTQSSRYLVKRTGEKVFLECVQDMDHENMFWYRQDPGLGLRLIYFSYDVKMKEKGDIPEGYSVSREKKERFSLILESASTNQTSMYLCASSLDRGQSNQPQHFGDGTRLSIL.

The chain uses TRBV4-3 and TRBJ2-1; 7 bases line up with TRBD2. The V gene's germline CDR1 is LGHNA and CDR2 YSLEER. The CDR3 has 16 amino acids. Trimming cost V 2 bases and J 4 bases; bases outside gene matches: 8. As DNA, the CDR3 is TGCGCCAGCAGCCAATTACTAGCGCAATATTACAATGAGCAGTTCTTC. Its translation is CASSQLLAQYYNEQFF.

This clone was detected a few times. The rearrangement links TRBV28 to TRBJ2-1; 16 bases fit TRBD2. The CDR3 runs 18 residues. Germline V CDR1 and CDR2: MDHEN, SYDVKM. After removal of 5 bases from V and 5 bases from J, the junction contained 9 bases not matched to a gene. The CDR3 is CASSHIGTSGGADNEQFF. The CDR3, as DNA: TGTGCCAGCAGTCACATAGGGACTAGCGGGGGGGCGGACAATGAGCAGTTCTTC.

In DNA form, the CDR3 reads TGTGCCAGCAGTCCAGCCGGGACAGGGGGCCTTCAGCCCCAGCATTTT. It translates to CASSPAGTGGLQPQHF. The rearrangement links TRBV27 to TRBJ1-5; 12 bases agree with TRBD1. CDR1 is MNHEY and CDR2 is SMNVEV in the germline V gene (reference sequence). The CDR3 runs to 16 residues. Losses at the gene ends were 5 bases for V and 6 bases for J; bases not matched to a gene: 8.

The gene calls are TRBV5-1 and TRBJ1-2; 12 bases map to TRBD1. The junction had 7 bases not matched to a gene; V was cut back by 2 bases and J by 8 bases. This CDR3 spans 15 amino acids. CDR1 and CDR2 from the germline V gene are SGHRS and YFSETQ. The CDR3 sequence: CASSFLGQGAGGYTF. As DNA, the CDR3 is TGCGCCAGCAGCTTTCTGGGACAGGGGGCTGGAGGCTACACCTTC.

This chain links TRBV2 with TRBJ2-7, with TRBD1 as a possible D gene (6 bases). Germline V CDR1 and CDR2: SNHLY, FYNNEI. Trimming cost V 6 bases and J 6 bases, with 18 bases left between them. CDR3 length: 14 amino acids. The CDR3 coding sequence is TGTGCCAGCAGGGAGCAGAGTACAGGGCTCGAGCAGTACTTC. This gives the protein CASREQSTGLEQYF.

This clone turned up a few times. CDR3 sequence: CASSLVRNSPLHF. The CDR3 DNA is TGTGCCAGTAGCCTCGTGAGGAATTCACCCCTCCACTTT. This chain connects TRBV19 to TRBJ1-6; D is unresolved. Germline V gives CDR1 LNHDA, CDR2 SQIVND (reference sequence). CDR3 length: 13 residues. V shed 6 bases and J shed 7 bases, with 10 bases lying between them.

The chain carries TRBV13 and TRBJ1-5; TRBD1 is a possible D gene (5 bases). Germline values: CDR1 PRHDT, CDR2 FYEKMQ (reference sequence). The CDR3 is made up of 16 amino acids. The V end lost 5 bases, the J end lost 5 bases, and 19 bases lay between the germline ends. This CDR3 reads CASSARVGGLDQPQHF. The CDR3, as DNA: TGTGCCAGCAGCGCAAGAGTGGGGGGTTTGGATCAGCCCCAGCATTTT. The whole variable domain, remainder taken from reference TRBV13 and TRBJ1-5, is AAGVIQSPRHLIKEKRETATLKCYPIPRHDTVYWYQQGPGQDPQFLISFYEKMQSDKGSIPDRFSAQQFSDYHSELNMSSLELGDSALYFCASSARVGGLDQPQHFGDGTRLSIL.

The chain uses TRBV10-3 and TRBJ2-1; D possibly corresponds to TRBD2 (6 bases). The germline V gene has CDR1 ENHRY and CDR2 SYGVKD. CDR3 length: 14 residues. The V and J ends lost 10 bases and 5 bases respectively, with 18 bases between them. In DNA form, the CDR3 reads TGTGCCACTTCTCGGGTACAGCGGGACAATGAGCAGTTCTTC. This translates into CATSRVQRDNEQFF.

This rearrangement joins TRBV7-9 to TRBJ1-1, with 8 positions matching TRBD1. In germline, CDR1 is SEHNR, CDR2 FQNEAQ (reference sequence). With 5 bases clipped from V and 3 bases from J, the junction kept 5 bases outside the gene matches. This CDR3 is built from 14 residues. CDR3 protein: CASSPQTGDTEAFF. The CDR3 DNA sequence: TGTGCCAGCAGCCCACAGACAGGGGACACTGAAGCTTTCTTT.

The CDR3 reads CASSWEQGAFYEQYF. CDR3 coding DNA: TGTGCCAGCAGTTGGGAACAGGGGGCTTTCTACGAGCAGTACTTC. The chain links TRBV28 to TRBJ2-7; 9 positions match TRBD1. CDR3 length: 15 amino acids. The V and J ends lost 4 bases and 3 bases, in that order; junction bases with no gene match: 7. Germline V gene sequence: CDR1 MDHEN, CDR2 SYDVKM.

This rearrangement joins TRBV5-4 to TRBJ1-5; perhaps TRBD1 as D (5 bases). Germline V CDR1 and CDR2: SGHNT, YYREEE (reference sequence). V lost 1 base to trimming and J lost 6 bases, with 11 bases between them. CDR3 size: 14 residues. The CDR3 spells CASSLNGGTQPQHF. CDR3 sequence (DNA): TGTGCCAGCAGCTTGAATGGGGGGACTCAGCCCCAGCATTTT.

This clone was seen a few times. The chain joins TRBV7-8 to TRBJ1-1, with D unresolved. This CDR3 is built from 16 residues. V was pared by 2 bases and J by 1 base, with 14 bases between. The germline gives CDR1 SGHVS, CDR2 FQNEAQ. The CDR3 protein is CASSLSVGIGNTEAFF. CDR3 nucleotides: TGTGCCAGCAGCTTATCGGTCGGGATTGGGAACACTGAAGCTTTCTTT.

This clone turned up a few times. The chain couples TRBV6-7 to TRBJ1-1; D unresolved. TRBV6-7 is identified as an open reading frame with a role that is uncertain. Trimming shortened V by 5 bases and J by 7 bases, and 20 bases separated the two germline ends. This CDR3 spans 15 amino acids. The CDR3 DNA is TGTGCCAGCAGTCTCAGACATGGGTTTTGTTTTGAAGCTTTCTTT. This gives the protein CASSLRHGFCFEAFF.

The chain employs TRBV2 and TRBJ2-7, with 9 bases that match TRBD1. Germline CDR1 SNHLY, CDR2 FYNNEI. This CDR3 contains 13 residues. V lost 3 bases, J lost 8 bases, and 5 bases stayed unmatched. DNA of the CDR3: TGTGCCAGCAGTGACGGACAGGGGAATCAGCAGTACTTC. This translates into CASSDGQGNQQYF. Full variable domain (missing parts from reference TRBV2 and TRBJ2-7): EPEVTQTPSHQVTQMGQEVILRCVPISNHLYFYWYRQILGQKVEFLVSFYNNEISEKSEIFDDQFSVERPDGSNFTLKIRSTKLEDSAMYFCASSDGQGNQQYFGPGTRLTVT.

The table lists this clone with a count of one. This chain joins TRBV6-4 and TRBJ1-1, with 7 bases matching TRBD1. The germline V gene has CDR1 MRHNA and CDR2 SNTAGT. This CDR3 region has 15 residues. Unmatched junction bases numbered 5, after V lost 2 bases and J lost 2 bases. In nucleotides, the CDR3 is TGTGCCAGCAGTGACGTGACAGGGTTAAACACTGAAGCTTTCTTT. As protein: CASSDVTGLNTEAFF.

The V gene is TRBV7-9, the J gene TRBJ2-7; D gene unclear. V lost 3 bases and J lost 3, with 18 bases in between. Germline V gene sequence: CDR1 SEHNR, CDR2 FQNEAQ (reference sequence). The CDR3 spans 16 residues. The CDR3 protein is CASSFGSSALYYEQYF. The CDR3 nucleotides are TGTGCCAGCAGCTTCGGGTCCTCGGCACTGTACTACGAGCAGTACTTC.

V usage is TRBV19 and J usage is TRBJ2-7, with 11 bases identical to TRBD1. The germline gives CDR1 LNHDA, CDR2 SQIVND (reference sequence). V lost 4 bases, J lost 4 bases, and 3 bases stayed unmatched. The CDR3 extends over 14 amino acids. CDR3 in amino acids: CASSKDRGRYEQYF. The CDR3 DNA follows: TGTGCCAGTAGTAAGGACAGGGGGCGGTACGAGCAGTACTTC.

This sequence joins TRBV2 and TRBJ2-5, with no clear D. This CDR3 comprises 13 residues. Trimming took off 4 bases at V and 2 bases at J, with 8 bases between the two ends. CDR1 and CDR2 from the germline V gene are SNHLY and FYNNEI. Here the CDR3 DNA reads TGTGCCAGCAGTGTTAACATACAAGAGACCCAGTACTTC. Its protein is CASSVNIQETQYF. The full variable domain, with the rest looked up from reference TRBV2 and TRBJ2-5, is EPEVTQTPSHQVTQMGQEVILRCVPISNHLYFYWYRQILGQKVEFLVSFYNNEISEKSEIFDDQFSVERPDGSNFTLKIRSTKLEDSAMYFCASSVNIQETQYFGPGTRLLVL.

This clone was counted between two and nine times. J is TRBJ1-2 and V is TRBV14; TRBD1 aligns across 8 bases. The CDR3 extends over 17 amino acids. V was clipped by 1 base and J by 2 bases; unmatched bases: 9. In germline, CDR1 is SGHDN, CDR2 FVKESK. The CDR3 region is CASSQGGQGPVNYGYTF. CDR3 nucleotides: TGTGCCAGCAGCCAAGGCGGACAGGGACCAGTAAACTATGGCTACACCTTC.

The rearrangement links TRBV9 to TRBJ2-2; D is perhaps TRBD1 (6 bases). Germline V lookup: CDR1 SGDLS, CDR2 YYNGEE. The CDR3 has 15 residues. Deletions cut 3 bases from V and 4 bases from J, with 13 bases between. Written as DNA, the CDR3 is TGTGCCAGCAGCGCGACAGGTGGGAGCACCGGGGAGCTGTTTTTT. Protein product: CASSATGGSTGELFF.